Below, 14 T cell receptor beta chains from the same sample are listed, as sequenced in a study of T cells in Graves' hyperthyroidism and ophthalmopathy. Amplified TCR beta CDR3 regions derived from RNA transcripts. The primer set for the first-round RT-PCR of the TCR CDR3 was HTBI. TCRdb reanalysed the multiplex PCR reads using MiXCR and keeps one entry per CDR3 protein. Among about 350,000 distinct CDR3 sequences listed, approximately 17% were seen once. The sample consisted of blood. These receptors were taken from a woman in her twenties or thirties with Graves' hyperthyroidism that later progressed to Graves' ophthalmopathy.

V gene TRBV3-1 combines with J gene TRBJ1-1, with 7 bases that match TRBD1. The V segment lost 4 bases and the J segment 6 bases; nucleotides outside the gene matches: 8. CDR1 LGHDT and CDR2 YNNKEL come from the germline V gene (reference sequence). This CDR3 spans 14 amino acids. The CDR3 bases are TGTGCCAGCAGCCGATGGACAGGAACGCCTGAAGCTTTCTTT. Translation gives CASSRWTGTPEAFF.

This clonotype was seen only a few times. The chain is built from TRBV18 and TRBJ1-5, with 7 bases identical to TRBD1. The V and J ends lost 3 bases and 5 bases, in that order; junction bases with no gene match: 4. The CDR3 sequence is 14 residues long. The germline V gene has CDR1 KGHSH and CDR2 LQKENI. DNA of the CDR3: TGTGCCAGCTCACCCGGGACAGCTCATCAGCCCCAGCATTTT. This sequence encodes CASSPGTAHQPQHF.

In this sample, this clonotype turned up a few times. The chain combines TRBV4-1 with TRBJ1-4; possibly TRBD1 for D (5 bases). V was clipped by 5 bases and J by 3 bases, with 13 bases between them. The germline gives CDR1 MGHRA, CDR2 YSYEKL. This CDR3 is 15 amino acids long. The CDR3 DNA reads TGCGCCAGCAGCGAACTACCGGGACCTAATGAAAAACTGTTTTTT. It specifies CASSELPGPNEKLFF.

This clonotype was picked up many times. The rearrangement joins TRBV6-2 or TRBV6-3 to TRBJ2-7, with a tentative D call TRBD1 (5 bases). V lost 8 bases and J 3 bases, leaving 8 bases between the germline ends. The CDR3 runs to 11 residues. The germline gives CDR1 MNHEY, CDR2 SVGEGT. The CDR3 spells CASGHGYEQYF. For the CDR3, the DNA is TGTGCCAGCGGACACGGCTACGAGCAGTACTTC.

The V and J genes are TRBV30 and TRBJ1-3; no clear D. Germline lookup yields CDR1 GTSNPN and CDR2 SVGIG (reference sequence). The CDR3 has 13 amino acids. V shed 1 base and J shed 1 base, with 5 bases lying between them. The CDR3 sequence is CAWSDSSGNTIYF. As DNA, the CDR3 is TGTGCCTGGAGTGATTCATCTGGAAACACCATATATTTT.

This clonotype was detected a few times. This chain uses TRBV4-2 with TRBJ1-4; 7 nucleotides match TRBD1. V lost 2 bases, J lost 5 bases, and 8 bases stayed unmatched. The CDR3 runs to 16 residues. Germline lookup yields CDR1 LGHNA and CDR2 YNFKEQ. CDR3 sequence (DNA): TGTGCCAGCAGCCAACAGAAAGGGACAGCGAATGAAAAACTGTTTTTT. As protein: CASSQQKGTANEKLFF.

A remark on this clonotype: A much larger clone sits a single nucleotide away, making a read error possible. The chain is built from TRBV30 and TRBJ1-1; TRBD1 is a possible D gene (5 bases). Germline V gene sequence: CDR1 GTSNPN, CDR2 SVGIG (reference sequence). The CDR3 has 14 amino acids. Trimming shortened V by 0 bases and J by 7 bases, and 15 bases separated the two germline ends. The DNA of the CDR3 is TGTGCCTGGAGTGTTCGCAGGGTAGATAGTGAAGCTTTCTTT. Encoded protein: CAWSVRRVDSEAFF.

In its sample, this clonotype was seen a few times. V and J are TRBV11-2 and TRBJ1-2; perhaps TRBD1 as D (5 bases). CDR3 length: 20 residues. Germline V gives CDR1 SGHAT, CDR2 FQNNGV. V was pared by 5 bases and J by 0 bases, with 28 bases between. The CDR3 spells CASSQVGDGAGVLPNYGYTF. The CDR3 DNA reads TGTGCCAGCAGCCAAGTAGGGGACGGAGCCGGAGTCCTTCCTAACTATGGCTACACCTTC.

This clonotype was recorded at least ten times. The chain joins TRBV29-1 to TRBJ2-1; 8 nucleotides match TRBD1. J lost 4 bases, V lost 7 bases, and 12 bases had no gene match. The CDR3 spans 15 residues. The germline gives CDR1 SQVTM, CDR2 ANQGSEA. The CDR3 protein is CSETKQGDPYNEQFF. CDR3 nucleotide sequence: TGCAGCGAAACTAAACAGGGGGACCCTTACAATGAGCAGTTCTTC.

The chain recombines TRBV2 with TRBJ1-6, with 9 bases lining up with TRBD1. The CDR3 is made up of 13 amino acids. CDR1 is SNHLY and CDR2 is FYNNEI in the germline V gene. V lost 7 bases and J lost 10; bases outside the gene matches: 5. The chain's CDR3 is CASTRQGGSPLHF. CDR3 bases: TGTGCCAGCACCCGACAGGGGGGCTCACCCCTCCACTTT. The variable domain in full, completed from reference TRBV2 and TRBJ1-6, reads EPEVTQTPSHQVTQMGQEVILRCVPISNHLYFYWYRQILGQKVEFLVSFYNNEISEKSEIFDDQFSVERPDGSNFTLKIRSTKLEDSAMYFCASTRQGGSPLHFGNGTRLTVT.

There are many counts of this clonotype. The J gene is TRBJ2-3, the V gene TRBV11-1; 8 bases align to TRBD2. CDR1 and CDR2 (germline): SGHAT, FQDESV (reference sequence). Trimming removed 5 bases from V and 0 bases from J; junction bases left unmatched: 4. The CDR3 covers 15 residues. In DNA form, the CDR3 reads TGTGCCAGCAGCCCATTAGCGGGAAGCACAGATACGCAGTATTTT. Amino acids: CASSPLAGSTDTQYF.

Ten or more counts support this clonotype. The V gene is TRBV12-3 or TRBV12-4, the J gene TRBJ2-5; the match to TRBD2 covers 7 bases. The CDR3 has 13 residues. The V segment lost 6 bases and the J segment 5 bases; nucleotides outside the gene matches: 6. The CDR3 loop is CASRRGVRETQYF. The CDR3 nucleotides read TGTGCCAGCAGACGGGGGGTCCGGGAGACCCAGTACTTC.

This clonotype was observed many times. The V and J genes are TRBV20-1 and TRBJ2-7, with TRBD2 matching over 9 bases. V shed 2 bases and J 2 bases; nucleotides not matched to a gene: 10. CDR1 is DFQATT and CDR2 is SNEGSKA in the germline V gene (reference sequence). The CDR3 is 16 residues long. CDR3: CSARPVRLAGPYEQYF. Written as DNA, the CDR3 is TGCAGTGCTAGACCCGTCCGGCTAGCGGGGCCCTACGAGCAGTACTTC.

This clonotype came up many times. The rearrangement uses TRBV11-2 and TRBJ2-1, with 8 bases aligning to TRBD2. Germline CDR1 is SGHAT and CDR2 is FQNNGV. J gave up 0 bases and V 7 bases, and 14 bases lay outside the gene matches. The CDR3 has 18 residues. The CDR3: CASTPTSASSSSYNEQFF. DNA for the CDR3: TGTGCCAGCACCCCGACTAGCGCCTCTTCTAGCTCCTACAATGAGCAGTTCTTC.